This TCR beta chain was sequenced during a study of blood T cell repertoires in COVID-19. Whole-study context: T cells, B-cell-depleted T cells, or PBMCs provided the cDNA or gDNA that served as material.

Profiling relied on immunoSEQ multiplex PCR, and the TCRdb table lists in-frame clones only, not all of them. The data contain about 300,000 clones, about 89% of them seen just once; the ten biggest clones take up about 2.2%. Followed longitudinally, the Seattle patients had been enrolled during active infection. CDR3 length equals 15 residues. Germline V gene sequence: CDR1 SGHKS, CDR2 YYEKEE (reference sequence). V gave up 7 bases and J gave up 7 bases; unmatched junction bases: 12. The specimen sequenced was peripheral blood. V is TRBV5-5 and J is TRBJ2-7; 12 bases are shared with TRBD1. This receptor was taken from a woman between 25 and 40 years old with COVID-19, enrolled during active disease. The CDR3 DNA reads as TGTGCCAGCTTAAATGTGGGACAGGGGGCACAGGAGCAGTACTTC. This translates into CASLNVGQGAQEQYF.